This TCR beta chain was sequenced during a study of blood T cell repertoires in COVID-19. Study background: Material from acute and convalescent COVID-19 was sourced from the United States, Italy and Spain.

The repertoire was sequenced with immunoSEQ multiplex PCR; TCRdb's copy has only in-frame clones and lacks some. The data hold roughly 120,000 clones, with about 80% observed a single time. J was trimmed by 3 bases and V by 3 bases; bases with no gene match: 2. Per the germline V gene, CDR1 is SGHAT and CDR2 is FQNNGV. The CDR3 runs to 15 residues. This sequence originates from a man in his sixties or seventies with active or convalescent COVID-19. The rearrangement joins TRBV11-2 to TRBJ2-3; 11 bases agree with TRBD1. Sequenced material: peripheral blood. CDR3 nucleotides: TGTGCCAGCAGCTTGGGGACAGGGGGTACAGATACGCAGTATTTT. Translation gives CASSLGTGGTDTQYF.